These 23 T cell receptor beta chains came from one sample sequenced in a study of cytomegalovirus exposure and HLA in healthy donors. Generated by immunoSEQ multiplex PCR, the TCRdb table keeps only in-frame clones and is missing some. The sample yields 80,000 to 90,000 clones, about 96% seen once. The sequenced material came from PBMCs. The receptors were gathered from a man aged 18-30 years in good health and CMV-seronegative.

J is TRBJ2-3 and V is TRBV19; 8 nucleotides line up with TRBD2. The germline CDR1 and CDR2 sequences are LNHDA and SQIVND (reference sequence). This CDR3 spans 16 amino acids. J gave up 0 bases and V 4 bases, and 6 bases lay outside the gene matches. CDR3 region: CASSTRSGRSTDTQYF. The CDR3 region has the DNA TGTGCCAGTAGTACGCGGAGCGGGAGAAGCACAGATACGCAGTATTTT. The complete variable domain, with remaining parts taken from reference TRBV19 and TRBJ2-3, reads DGGITQSPKYLFRKEGQNVTLSCEQNLNHDAMYWYRQDPGQGLRLIYYSQIVNDFQKGDIAEGYSVSREKKESFPLTVTSAQKNPTAFYLCASSTRSGRSTDTQYFGPGTRLTVL.

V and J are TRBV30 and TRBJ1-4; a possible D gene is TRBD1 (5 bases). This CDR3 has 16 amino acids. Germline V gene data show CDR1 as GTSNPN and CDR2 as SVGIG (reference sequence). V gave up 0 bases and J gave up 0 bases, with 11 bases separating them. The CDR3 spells CAWSVAWGATNEKLFF. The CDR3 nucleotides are TGTGCCTGGAGTGTAGCGTGGGGGGCAACTAATGAAAAACTGTTTTTT. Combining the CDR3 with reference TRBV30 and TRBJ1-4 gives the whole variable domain SQTIHQWPATLVQPVGSPLSLECTVEGTSNPNLYWYRQAAGRGLQLLFYSVGIGQISSEVPQNLSASRPQDRQFILSSKKLLLSDSGFYLCAWSVAWGATNEKLFFGSGTQLSVL.

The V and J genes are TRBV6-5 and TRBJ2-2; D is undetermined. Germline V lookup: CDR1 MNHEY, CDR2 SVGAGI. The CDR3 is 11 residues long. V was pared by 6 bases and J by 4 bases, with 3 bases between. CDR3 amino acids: CASSLTGELFF. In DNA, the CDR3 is TGTGCCAGCAGCCTCACCGGGGAGCTGTTTTTT.

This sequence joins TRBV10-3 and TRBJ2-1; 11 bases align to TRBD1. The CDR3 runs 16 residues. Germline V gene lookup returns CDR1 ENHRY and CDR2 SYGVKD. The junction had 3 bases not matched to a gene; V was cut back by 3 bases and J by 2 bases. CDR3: CAISDPDRGPYNEQFF. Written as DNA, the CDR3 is TGTGCCATCAGTGACCCGGACAGGGGGCCCTACAATGAGCAGTTCTTC.

In DNA, the CDR3 is TGTGCCAGCAGTGAGGACAGATACACCGGGGAGCTGTTTTTT. It codes for CASSEDRYTGELFF. The chain couples TRBV6-6 to TRBJ2-2; possible D gene TRBD1, 6 bases. The length of the CDR3 is 14 residues. The V gene lost 5 bases and the J gene lost 3 bases, with 10 bases spanning the gap. Germline lookup yields CDR1 MNHNY and CDR2 SVGAGI (reference sequence).

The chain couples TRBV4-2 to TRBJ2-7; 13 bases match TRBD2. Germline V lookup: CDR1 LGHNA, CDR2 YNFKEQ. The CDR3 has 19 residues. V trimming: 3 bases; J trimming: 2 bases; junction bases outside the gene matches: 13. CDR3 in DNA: TGTGCCAGCAGCCAGCAAGAGTTATCCGGGACTAGCGGGACCTACGAGCAGTACTTC. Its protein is CASSQQELSGTSGTYEQYF.

CDR3 sequence: CASSLGLAGTNEQFF. Written as DNA, the CDR3 is TGCGCCAGCAGCTTGGGACTAGCGGGAACAAATGAGCAGTTCTTC. The rearrangement uses TRBV5-1 and TRBJ2-1; 11 nucleotides line up with TRBD2. Germline V lookup: CDR1 SGHRS, CDR2 YFSETQ. Trimming cost V 0 bases and J 7 bases; bases outside gene matches: 3. The CDR3 length is 15 residues.

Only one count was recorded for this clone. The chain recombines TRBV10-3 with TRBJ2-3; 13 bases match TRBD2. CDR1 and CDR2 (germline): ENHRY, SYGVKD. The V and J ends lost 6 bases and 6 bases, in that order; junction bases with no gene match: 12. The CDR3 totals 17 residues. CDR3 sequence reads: CAISDKLRTSGSDTQYF. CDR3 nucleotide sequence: TGTGCCATCAGCGACAAGTTACGGACTAGCGGGAGCGATACGCAGTATTTT.

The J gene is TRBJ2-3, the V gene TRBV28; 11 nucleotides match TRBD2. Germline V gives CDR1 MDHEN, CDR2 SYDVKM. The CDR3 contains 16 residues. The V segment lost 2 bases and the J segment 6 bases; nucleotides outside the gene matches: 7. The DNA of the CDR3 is TGTGCCAGCAGTTTAACCACTAGCGGGAGTTTGGATACGCAGTATTTT. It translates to CASSLTTSGSLDTQYF.

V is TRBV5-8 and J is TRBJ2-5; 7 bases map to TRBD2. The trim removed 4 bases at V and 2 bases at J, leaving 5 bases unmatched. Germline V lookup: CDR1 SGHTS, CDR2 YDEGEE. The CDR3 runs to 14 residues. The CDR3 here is CASSLGTKQETQYF. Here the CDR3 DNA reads TGTGCCAGCAGCCTTGGGACTAAACAAGAGACCCAGTACTTC. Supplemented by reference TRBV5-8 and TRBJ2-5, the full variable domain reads EAGVTQSPTHLIKTRGQQATLRCSPISGHTSVYWYQQALGLGLQFLLWYDEGEERNRGNFPPRFSGRQFPNYSSELNVNALELEDSALYLCASSLGTKQETQYFGPGTRLLVL.

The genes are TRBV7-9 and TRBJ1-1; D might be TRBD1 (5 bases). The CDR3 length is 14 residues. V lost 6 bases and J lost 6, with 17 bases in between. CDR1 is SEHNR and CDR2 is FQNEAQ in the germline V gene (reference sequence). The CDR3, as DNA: TGTGCCAGCAGTCGAGGGGAGGGGCGGGCTGAAGCTTTCTTT. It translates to CASSRGEGRAEAFF.

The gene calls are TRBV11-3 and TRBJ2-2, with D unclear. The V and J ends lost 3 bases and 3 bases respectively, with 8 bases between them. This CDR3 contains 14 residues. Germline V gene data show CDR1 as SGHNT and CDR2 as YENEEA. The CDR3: CASSFRVDTGELFF. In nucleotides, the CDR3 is TGTGCCAGCAGCTTTCGAGTAGACACCGGGGAGCTGTTTTTT.

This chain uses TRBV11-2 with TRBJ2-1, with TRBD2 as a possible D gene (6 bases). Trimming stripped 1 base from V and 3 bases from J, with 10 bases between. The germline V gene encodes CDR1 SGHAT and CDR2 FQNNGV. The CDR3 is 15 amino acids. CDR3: CASSLGGTGYNEQFF. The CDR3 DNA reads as TGTGCCAGCAGCTTAGGGGGGACTGGCTACAATGAGCAGTTCTTC.

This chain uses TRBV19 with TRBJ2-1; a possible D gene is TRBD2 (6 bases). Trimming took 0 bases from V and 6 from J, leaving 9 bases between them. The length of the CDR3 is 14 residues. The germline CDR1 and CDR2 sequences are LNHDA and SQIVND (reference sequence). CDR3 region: CASSIDPAGNEQFF. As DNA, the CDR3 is TGTGCCAGTAGTATAGATCCAGCGGGCAATGAGCAGTTCTTC.

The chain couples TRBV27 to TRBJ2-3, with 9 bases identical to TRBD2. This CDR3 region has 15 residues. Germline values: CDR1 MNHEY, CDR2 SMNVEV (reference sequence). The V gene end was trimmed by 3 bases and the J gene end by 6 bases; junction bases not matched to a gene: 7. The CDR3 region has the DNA TGTGCCAGCAGTTTCCCCCGCGCGGGAGGGGATACGCAGTATTTT. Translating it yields CASSFPRAGGDTQYF.

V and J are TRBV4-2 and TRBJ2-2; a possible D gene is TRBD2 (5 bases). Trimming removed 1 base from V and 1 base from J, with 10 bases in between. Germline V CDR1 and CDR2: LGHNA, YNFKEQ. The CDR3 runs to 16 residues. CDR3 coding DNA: TGTGCCAGCAGCCAAGGTTCCAGCGGGAACACCGGGGAGCTGTTTTTT. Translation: CASSQGSSGNTGELFF.

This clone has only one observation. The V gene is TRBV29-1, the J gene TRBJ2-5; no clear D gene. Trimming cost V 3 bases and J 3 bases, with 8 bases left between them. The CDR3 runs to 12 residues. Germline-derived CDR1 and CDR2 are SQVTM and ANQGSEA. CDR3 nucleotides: TGCAGCGTTGACTTTACGGAAGAGACCCAGTACTTC. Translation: CSVDFTEETQYF.

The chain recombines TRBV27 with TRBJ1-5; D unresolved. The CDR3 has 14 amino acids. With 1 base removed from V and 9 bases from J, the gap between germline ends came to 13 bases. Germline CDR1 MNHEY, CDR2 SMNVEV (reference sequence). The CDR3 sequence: CASSLWPSIRPQHF. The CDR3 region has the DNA TGTGCCAGCAGTTTATGGCCGTCCATCCGGCCCCAGCATTTT.

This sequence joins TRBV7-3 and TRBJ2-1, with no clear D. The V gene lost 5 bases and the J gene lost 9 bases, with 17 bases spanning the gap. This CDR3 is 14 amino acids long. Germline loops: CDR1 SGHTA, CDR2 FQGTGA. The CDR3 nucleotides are TGTGCCAGCAGCCCGCTATCAACGAGTATTGAGCAGTTCTTC. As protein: CASSPLSTSIEQFF.

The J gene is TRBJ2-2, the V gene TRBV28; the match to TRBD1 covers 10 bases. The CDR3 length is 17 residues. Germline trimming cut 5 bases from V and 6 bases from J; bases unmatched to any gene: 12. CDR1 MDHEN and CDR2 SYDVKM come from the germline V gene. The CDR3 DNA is TGTGCCAGCAGTCTAACCCCCCGGGACAGGGGACCCGGGGAGCTGTTTTTT. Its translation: CASSLTPRDRGPGELFF.

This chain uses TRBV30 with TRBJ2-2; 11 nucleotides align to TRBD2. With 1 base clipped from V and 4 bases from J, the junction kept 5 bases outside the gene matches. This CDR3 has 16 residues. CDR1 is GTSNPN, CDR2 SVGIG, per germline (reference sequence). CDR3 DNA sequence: TGTGCCTGGAGTGGACTAGCGGGAATTCGCACCGGGGAGCTGTTTTTT. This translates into CAWSGLAGIRTGELFF.

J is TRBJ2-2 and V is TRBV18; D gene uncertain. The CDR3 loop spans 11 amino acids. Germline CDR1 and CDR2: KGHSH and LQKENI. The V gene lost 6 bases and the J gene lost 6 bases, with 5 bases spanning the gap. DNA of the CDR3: TGTGCCAGCTCCCTACCCGGGGAGCTGTTTTTT. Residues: CASSLPGELFF.

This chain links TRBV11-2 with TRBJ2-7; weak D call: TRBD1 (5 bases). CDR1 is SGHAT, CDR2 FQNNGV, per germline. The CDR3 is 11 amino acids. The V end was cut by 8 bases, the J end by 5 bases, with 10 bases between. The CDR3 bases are TGTGCCAGCGGCAGGGCCAACGAGCAGTACGTC. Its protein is CASGRANEQYV.